This T cell receptor (beta chain) was obtained from a study of blood T cell repertoires in COVID-19. Study summary: Acute and convalescent COVID-19 samples came from the United States, Italy and Spain. Sources were T cells, B-cell-depleted T cells, or PBMCs; the material itself was cDNA or gDNA.

V lost 6 bases and J 8 bases, leaving 10 bases between the germline ends. The germline gives CDR1 MNHEY, CDR2 SVGAGI. The CDR3 is 11 amino acids. As originally analysed: The authors estimated nucleated cell counts from reference gene primer amplification. Libraries were prepared by immunoSEQ multiplex PCR; TCRdb keeps only in-frame clonotypes and omits some of them. V and J calls and clone size follow that table, whereas D and trimming were derived from the DNA. Of roughly 230,000 clones listed, more than 75% are singletons. On this clone: Other DNA sequences from this sample encode an identical CDR3 as well.

This sequence was found in a middle-aged man with acute or convalescent COVID-19. The chain joins TRBV6-5 to TRBJ1-2; D might be TRBD1 (6 bases). The sequenced sample consisted of peripheral blood. This chain's CDR3 is CASRDRGGYTF. The CDR3 coding sequence is TGTGCCAGCAGGGACAGAGGAGGCTACACCTTC.